This T cell receptor (beta chain) was recorded in a study of control samples from healthy donors and cancer patients. Only in-frame clones appear in the TCRdb table, and some are missing; sequencing was by immunoSEQ multiplex PCR. The table shows just over 90,000 clones, with about 86% occurring only once. The CDR3 loop spans 15 amino acids. The V segment lost 7 bases and the J segment 5 bases; nucleotides outside the gene matches: 10. Germline loops: CDR1 MDHEN, CDR2 SYDVKM. The rearrangement uses TRBV28 and TRBJ1-1, with 10 bases that match TRBD1. This sequence was found in a woman aged 45-60 years in good health. The material sequenced was blood. The CDR3 region has the DNA TGTGCCAGCATATCAGCCGGGACAGGGGTGACTGAAGCTTTCTTT. It is translated as CASISAGTGVTEAFF.